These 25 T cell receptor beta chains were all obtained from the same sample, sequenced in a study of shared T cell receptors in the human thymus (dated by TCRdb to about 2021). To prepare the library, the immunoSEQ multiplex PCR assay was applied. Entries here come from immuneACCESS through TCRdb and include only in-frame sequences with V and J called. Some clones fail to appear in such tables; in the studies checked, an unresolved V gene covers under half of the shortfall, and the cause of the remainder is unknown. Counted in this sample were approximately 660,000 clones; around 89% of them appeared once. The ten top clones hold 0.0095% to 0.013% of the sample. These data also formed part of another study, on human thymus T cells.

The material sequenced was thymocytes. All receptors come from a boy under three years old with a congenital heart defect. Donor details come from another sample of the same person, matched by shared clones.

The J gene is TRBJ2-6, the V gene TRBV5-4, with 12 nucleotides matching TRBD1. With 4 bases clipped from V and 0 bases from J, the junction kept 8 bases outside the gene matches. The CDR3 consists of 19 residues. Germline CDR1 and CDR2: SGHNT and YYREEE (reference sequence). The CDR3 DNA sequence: TGTGCCAGCAGCAGATTTCCGGGACAGGGGGCCTCTGGGGCCAACGTCCTGACTTTC. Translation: CASSRFPGQGASGANVLTF. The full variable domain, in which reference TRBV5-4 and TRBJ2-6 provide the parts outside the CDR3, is ETGVTQSPTHLIKTRGQQVTLRCSSQSGHNTVSWYQQALGQGPQFIFQYYREEENGRGNFPPRFSGLQFPNYSSELNVNALELDDSALYLCASSRFPGQGASGANVLTFGAGSRLTVL.

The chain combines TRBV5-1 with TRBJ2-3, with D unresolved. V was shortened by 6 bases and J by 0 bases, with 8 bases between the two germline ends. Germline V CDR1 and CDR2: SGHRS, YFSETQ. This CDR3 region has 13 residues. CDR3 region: CASTPGSTDTQYF. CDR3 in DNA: TGCGCCAGCACTCCAGGTAGCACAGATACGCAGTATTTT.

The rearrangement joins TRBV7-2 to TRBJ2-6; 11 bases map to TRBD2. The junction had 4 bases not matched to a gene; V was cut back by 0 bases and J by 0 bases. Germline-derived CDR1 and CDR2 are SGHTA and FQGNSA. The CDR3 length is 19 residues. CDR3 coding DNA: TGTGCCAGCAGCTTAGCCACTAGCGGGAGAATCTCTGGGGCCAACGTCCTGACTTTC. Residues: CASSLATSGRISGANVLTF.

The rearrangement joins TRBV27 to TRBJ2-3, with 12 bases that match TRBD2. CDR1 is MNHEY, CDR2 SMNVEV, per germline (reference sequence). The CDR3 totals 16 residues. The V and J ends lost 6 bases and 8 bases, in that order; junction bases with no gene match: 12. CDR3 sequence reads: CASREGWTSGTGTQYF. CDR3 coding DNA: TGTGCCAGCAGGGAGGGTTGGACTAGCGGGACGGGTACGCAGTATTTT.

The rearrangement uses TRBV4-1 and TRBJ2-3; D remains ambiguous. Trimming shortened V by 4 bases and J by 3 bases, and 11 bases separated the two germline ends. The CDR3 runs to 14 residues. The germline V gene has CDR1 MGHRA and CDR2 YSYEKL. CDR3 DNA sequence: TGCGCCAGCAGCCCCCCAAAAGAGACAGATACGCAGTATTTT. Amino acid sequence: CASSPPKETDTQYF.

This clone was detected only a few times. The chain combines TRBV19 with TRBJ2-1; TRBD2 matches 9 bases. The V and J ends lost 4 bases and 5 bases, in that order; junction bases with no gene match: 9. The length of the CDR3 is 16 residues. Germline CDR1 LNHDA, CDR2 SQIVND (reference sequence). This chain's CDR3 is CASSTTPTSGNNEQFF. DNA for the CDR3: TGTGCCAGTAGTACCACCCCGACTAGCGGTAACAATGAGCAGTTCTTC. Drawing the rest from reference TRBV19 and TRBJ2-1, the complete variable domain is DGGITQSPKYLFRKEGQNVTLSCEQNLNHDAMYWYRQDPGQGLRLIYYSQIVNDFQKGDIAEGYSVSREKKESFPLTVTSAQKNPTAFYLCASSTTPTSGNNEQFFGPGTRLTVL.

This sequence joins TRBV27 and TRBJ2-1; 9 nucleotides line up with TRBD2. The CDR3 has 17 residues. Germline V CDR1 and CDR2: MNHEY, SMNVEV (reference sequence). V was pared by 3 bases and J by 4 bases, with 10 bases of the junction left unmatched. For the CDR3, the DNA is TGTGCCAGCAGTTTCGCGGGAGGGCCATCTACGTACAATGAGCAGTTCTTC. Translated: CASSFAGGPSTYNEQFF.

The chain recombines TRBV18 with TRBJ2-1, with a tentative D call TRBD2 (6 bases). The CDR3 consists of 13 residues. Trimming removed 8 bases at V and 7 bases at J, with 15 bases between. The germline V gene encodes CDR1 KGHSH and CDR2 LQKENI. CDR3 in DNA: TGTGCCAGCGCCGGGTCCCGGGGGAATGAGCAGTTCTTC. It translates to CASAGSRGNEQFF.

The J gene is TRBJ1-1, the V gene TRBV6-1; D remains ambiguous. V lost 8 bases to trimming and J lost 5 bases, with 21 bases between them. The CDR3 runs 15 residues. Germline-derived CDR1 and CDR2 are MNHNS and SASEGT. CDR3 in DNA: TGTGCCAGCTACAGCGGAGGTCTGTCCGAGACTGAAGCTTTCTTT. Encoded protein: CASYSGGLSETEAFF.

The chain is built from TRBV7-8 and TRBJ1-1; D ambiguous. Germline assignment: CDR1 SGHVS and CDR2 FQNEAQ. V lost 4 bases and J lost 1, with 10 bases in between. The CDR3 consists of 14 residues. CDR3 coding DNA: TGTGCCAGCAGCTACCGGCCTAGGAACACTGAAGCTTTCTTT. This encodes CASSYRPRNTEAFF.

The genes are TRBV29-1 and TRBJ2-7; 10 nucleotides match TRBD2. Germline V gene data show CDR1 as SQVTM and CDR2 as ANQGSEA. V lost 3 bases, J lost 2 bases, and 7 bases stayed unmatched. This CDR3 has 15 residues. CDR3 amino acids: CSVEFSGRFPYEQYF. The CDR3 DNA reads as TGCAGCGTTGAGTTTAGCGGGAGGTTTCCCTACGAGCAGTACTTC.

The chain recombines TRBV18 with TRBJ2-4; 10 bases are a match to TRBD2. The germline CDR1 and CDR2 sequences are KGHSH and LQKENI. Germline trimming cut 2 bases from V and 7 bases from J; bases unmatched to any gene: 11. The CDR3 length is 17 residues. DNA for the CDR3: TGTGCCAGCTCACCAGACCCGAGCGGGAGGGCGTGGAACATTCAGTACTTC. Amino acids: CASSPDPSGRAWNIQYF.

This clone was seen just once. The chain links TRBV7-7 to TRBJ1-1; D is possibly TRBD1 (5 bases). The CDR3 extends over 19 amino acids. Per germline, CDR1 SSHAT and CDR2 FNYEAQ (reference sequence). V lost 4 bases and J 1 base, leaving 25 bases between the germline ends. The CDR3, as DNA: TGTGCCAGCAGCTGTCAAATACAAGGGGTAGGGGCAGAGAACACTGAAGCTTTCTTT. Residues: CASSCQIQGVGAENTEAFF.

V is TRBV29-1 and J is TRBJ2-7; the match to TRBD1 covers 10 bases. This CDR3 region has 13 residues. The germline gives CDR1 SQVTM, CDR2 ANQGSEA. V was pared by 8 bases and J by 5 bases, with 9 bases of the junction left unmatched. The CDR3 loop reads CSSRDRGSNEQYF. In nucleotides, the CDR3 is TGCAGCTCTCGGGACAGGGGTTCAAACGAGCAGTACTTC.

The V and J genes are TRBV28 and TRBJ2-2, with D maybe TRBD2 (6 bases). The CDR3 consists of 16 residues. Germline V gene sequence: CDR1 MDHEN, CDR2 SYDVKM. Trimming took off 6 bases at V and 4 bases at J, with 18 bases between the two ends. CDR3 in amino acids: CASSQPRDWPTGELFF. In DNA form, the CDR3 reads TGTGCCAGCAGCCAACCCCGGGACTGGCCCACCGGGGAGCTGTTTTTT. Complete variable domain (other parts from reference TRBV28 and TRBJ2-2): DVKVTQSSRYLVKRTGEKVFLECVQDMDHENMFWYRQDPGLGLRLIYFSYDVKMKEKGDIPEGYSVSREKKERFSLILESASTNQTSMYLCASSQPRDWPTGELFFGEGSRLTVL.

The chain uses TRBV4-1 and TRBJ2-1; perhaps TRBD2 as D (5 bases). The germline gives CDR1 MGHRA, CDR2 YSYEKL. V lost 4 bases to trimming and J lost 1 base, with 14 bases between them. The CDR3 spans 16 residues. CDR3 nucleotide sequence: TGCGCCAGCAGCCCCTGGACTGACGTTTCCTACAATGAGCAGTTCTTC. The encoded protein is CASSPWTDVSYNEQFF.

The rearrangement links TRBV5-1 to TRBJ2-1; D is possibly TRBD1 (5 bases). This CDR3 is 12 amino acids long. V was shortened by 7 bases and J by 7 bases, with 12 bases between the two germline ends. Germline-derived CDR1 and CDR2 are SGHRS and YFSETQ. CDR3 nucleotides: TGCGCCAGCGGGGCTCTCATTAATGAGCAGTTCTTC. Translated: CASGALINEQFF. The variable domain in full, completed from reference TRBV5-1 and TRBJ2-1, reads KAGVTQTPRYLIKTRGQQVTLSCSPISGHRSVSWYQQTPGQGLQFLFEYFSETQRNKGNFPGRFSGRQFSNSRSEMNVSTLELGDSALYLCASGALINEQFFGPGTRLTVL.

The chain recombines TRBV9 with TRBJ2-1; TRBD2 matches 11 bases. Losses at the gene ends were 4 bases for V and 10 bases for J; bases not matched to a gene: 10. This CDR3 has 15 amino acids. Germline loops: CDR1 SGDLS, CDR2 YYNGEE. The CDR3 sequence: CASSLLAGGPKEQFF. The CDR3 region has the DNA TGTGCCAGCAGCTTATTAGCGGGAGGGCCTAAGGAGCAGTTCTTC. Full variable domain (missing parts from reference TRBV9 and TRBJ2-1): DSGVTQTPKHLITATGQRVTLRCSPRSGDLSVYWYQQSLDQGLQFLIQYYNGEERAKGNILERFSAQQFPDLHSELNLSSLELGDSALYFCASSLLAGGPKEQFFGPGTRLTVL.

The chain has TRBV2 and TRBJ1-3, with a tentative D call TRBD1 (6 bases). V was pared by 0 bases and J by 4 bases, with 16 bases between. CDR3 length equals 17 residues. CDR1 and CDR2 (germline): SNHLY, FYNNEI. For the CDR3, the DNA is TGTGCCAGCAGTGAAGCGCTTCAGGGGCCCAAGGGAAACACCATATATTTT. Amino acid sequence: CASSEALQGPKGNTIYF.

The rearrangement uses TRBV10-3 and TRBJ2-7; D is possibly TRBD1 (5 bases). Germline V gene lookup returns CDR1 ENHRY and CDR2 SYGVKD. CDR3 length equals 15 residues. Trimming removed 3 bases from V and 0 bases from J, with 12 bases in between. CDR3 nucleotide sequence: TGTGCCATCAGTGACCGGAGCAGGGCCTCCTACGAGCAGTACTTC. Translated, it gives CAISDRSRASYEQYF.

CDR3 DNA sequence: TGTGCCAGCAGCCAAACCTACAATGAGCAGTTCTTC. Amino acids: CASSQTYNEQFF. The V gene is TRBV7-8, the J gene TRBJ2-1; D ambiguous. The CDR3 sequence is 12 residues long. The V gene's germline CDR1 is SGHVS and CDR2 FQNEAQ. The V end was cut by 5 bases, the J end by 2 bases, with 4 bases between.

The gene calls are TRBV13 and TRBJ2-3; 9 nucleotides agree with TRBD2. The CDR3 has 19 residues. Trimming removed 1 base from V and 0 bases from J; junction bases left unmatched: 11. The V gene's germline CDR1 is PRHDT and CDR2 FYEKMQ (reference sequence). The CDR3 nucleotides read TGTGCCAGCAGCTTAGTGGGACTAGCCGAGGAACCTAGCACAGATACGCAGTATTTT. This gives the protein CASSLVGLAEEPSTDTQYF.

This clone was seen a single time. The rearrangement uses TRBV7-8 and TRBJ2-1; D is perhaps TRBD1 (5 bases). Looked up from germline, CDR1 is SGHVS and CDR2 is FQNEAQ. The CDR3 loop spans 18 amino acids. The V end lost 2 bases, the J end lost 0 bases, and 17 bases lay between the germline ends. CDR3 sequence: CASSLKGPGPRSYNEQFF. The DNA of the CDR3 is TGTGCCAGCAGCTTAAAGGGTCCAGGGCCCCGCTCCTACAATGAGCAGTTCTTC. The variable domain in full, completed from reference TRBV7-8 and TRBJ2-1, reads GAGVSQSPRYKVAKRGQDVALRCDPISGHVSLFWYQQALGQGPEFLTYFQNEAQLDKSGLPSDRFFAERPEGSVSTLKIQRTQQEDSAVYLCASSLKGPGPRSYNEQFFGPGTRLTVL.

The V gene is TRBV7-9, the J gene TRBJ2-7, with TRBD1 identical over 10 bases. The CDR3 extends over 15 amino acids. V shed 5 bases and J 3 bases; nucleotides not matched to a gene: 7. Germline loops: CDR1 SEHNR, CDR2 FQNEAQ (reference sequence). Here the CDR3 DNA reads TGTGCCAGCAGCCTACCGGGACAGGGGTTCTACGAGCAGTACTTC. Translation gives CASSLPGQGFYEQYF.

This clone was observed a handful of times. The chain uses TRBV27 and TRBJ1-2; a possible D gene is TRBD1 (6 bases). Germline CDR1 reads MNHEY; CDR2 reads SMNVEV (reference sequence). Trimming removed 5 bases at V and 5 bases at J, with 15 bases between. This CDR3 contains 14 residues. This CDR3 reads CASSHRVVGYGYTF. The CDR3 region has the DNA TGTGCCAGCAGTCACAGGGTGGTAGGGTATGGCTACACCTTC.